Below are 8 T cell receptor beta chains sequenced from a single sample in a study of blood T cell repertoires in COVID-19. Data came from immunoSEQ multiplex PCR; TCRdb stores just in-frame clones and leaves some out. The table lists about 78,000 clones, 90% of them singletons. Input material: peripheral blood. The receptor source for this set is a woman aged 45 to 65 in a cohort sampled during active COVID-19.

This clone was counted between two and nine times. V is TRBV5-1 and J is TRBJ2-7; possible D gene TRBD2, 6 bases. The V gene lost 3 bases and the J gene lost 5 bases, with 15 bases spanning the gap. Germline CDR1 is SGHRS and CDR2 is YFSETQ. There are 14 residues in the CDR3. This CDR3 is CASSSRDSSDEQYF. The CDR3 DNA sequence: TGCGCCAGCAGCTCTCGGGACTCGTCGGACGAGCAGTACTTC.

This chain connects TRBV5-1 to TRBJ2-2; 7 bases agree with TRBD1. The CDR3 sequence is 18 residues long. Germline V gives CDR1 SGHRS, CDR2 YFSETQ. Trimming took 3 bases from V and 3 from J; bases not matched to a gene: 14. CDR3 bases: TGCGCCAGCAGCTCCCGACGACAGGGTGGCATGGACACCGGGGAGCTGTTTTTT. This codes for CASSSRRQGGMDTGELFF.

The chain combines TRBV6-6 with TRBJ2-1, with TRBD2 as a possible D gene (6 bases). This CDR3 is 14 amino acids long. V lost 7 bases and J lost 10, with 20 bases in between. Germline V CDR1 and CDR2: MNHNY, SVGAGI (reference sequence). CDR3: CASTPTTGVKEQFF. CDR3 in DNA: TGTGCCAGCACCCCAACGACGGGAGTGAAGGAGCAGTTCTTC.

The chain is built from TRBV18 and TRBJ2-1, with 12 bases identical to TRBD2. The V segment lost 3 bases and the J segment 6 bases; nucleotides outside the gene matches: 6. The CDR3 consists of 16 residues. In germline, CDR1 is KGHSH, CDR2 LQKENI. The chain's CDR3 is CASSPLAGGPLNEQFF. The DNA of the CDR3 is TGTGCCAGCTCACCCCTAGCGGGAGGGCCTCTCAATGAGCAGTTCTTC.

The chain has TRBV4-1 and TRBJ2-6; TRBD2 might be the D (6 bases). The V gene lost 0 bases and the J gene lost 0 bases, with 15 bases spanning the gap. CDR1 and CDR2 from the germline V gene are MGHRA and YSYEKL. CDR3 size: 19 residues. The CDR3 bases are TGCGCCAGCAGCCAAGATTCCGGGGGTACCTACTCTGGGGCCAACGTCCTGACTTTC. This gives the protein CASSQDSGGTYSGANVLTF.

The chain combines TRBV7-9 with TRBJ1-6; D is unresolved. The ends were cut back, 3 bases at V and 12 bases at J, with 6 bases in the middle. The CDR3 length is 11 residues. The germline CDR1 and CDR2 sequences are SEHNR and FQNEAQ (reference sequence). In DNA form, the CDR3 reads TGTGCCAGCAGCTTGGCAGGACCCCTCCACTTT. Amino acid sequence: CASSLAGPLHF. Drawing the rest from reference TRBV7-9 and TRBJ1-6, the complete variable domain is DTGVSQNPRHKITKRGQNVTFRCDPISEHNRLYWYRQTLGQGPEFLTYFQNEAQLEKSRLLSDRFSAERPKGSFSTLEIQRTEQGDSAMYLCASSLAGPLHFGNGTRLTVT.

This clone was recorded only once. V is TRBV5-6 and J is TRBJ2-3; 9 positions match TRBD1. The trim removed 2 bases at V and 5 bases at J, leaving 6 bases unmatched. The CDR3 runs to 15 residues. Looked up from germline, CDR1 is SGHDT and CDR2 is YYEEEE. CDR3 DNA sequence: TGTGCCAGCAGCTTCGGGACAGGGAATGGAGATACGCAGTATTTT. Its protein product is CASSFGTGNGDTQYF.

This clone appeared a single time. The chain is built from TRBV7-8 and TRBJ1-3; possible D gene TRBD1, 6 bases. The germline gives CDR1 SGHVS, CDR2 FQNEAQ. With 5 bases removed from V and 0 bases from J, the gap between germline ends came to 14 bases. The CDR3 runs to 16 residues. This CDR3 reads CASSGGQTLSGNTIYF. Written as DNA, the CDR3 is TGTGCCAGCAGCGGTGGACAGACACTCTCTGGAAACACCATATATTTT.